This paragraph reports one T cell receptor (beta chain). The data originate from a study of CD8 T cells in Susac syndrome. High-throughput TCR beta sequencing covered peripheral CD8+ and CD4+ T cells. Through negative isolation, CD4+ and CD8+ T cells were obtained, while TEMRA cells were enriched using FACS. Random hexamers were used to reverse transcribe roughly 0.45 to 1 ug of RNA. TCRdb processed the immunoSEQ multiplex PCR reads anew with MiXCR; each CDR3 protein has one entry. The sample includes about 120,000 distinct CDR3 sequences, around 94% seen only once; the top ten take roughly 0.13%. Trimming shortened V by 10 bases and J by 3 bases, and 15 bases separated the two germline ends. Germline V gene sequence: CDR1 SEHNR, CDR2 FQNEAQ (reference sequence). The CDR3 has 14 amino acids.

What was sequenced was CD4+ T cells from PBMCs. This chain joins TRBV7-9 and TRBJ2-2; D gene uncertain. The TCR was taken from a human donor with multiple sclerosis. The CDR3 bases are TGTGCCATCTCTGGGCAGTCAGACACCGGGGAGCTGTTTTTT. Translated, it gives CAISGQSDTGELFF.